Presented here are 20 T cell receptor beta chains from one specimen sequenced in a study of T cells in Graves' hyperthyroidism and ophthalmopathy. What was amplified from RNA transcripts were TCR beta CDR3 regions. Carried out on the TCR CDR3, a first-round RT-PCR used the HTBI primer set. TCRdb independently ran MiXCR on the multiplex PCR reads; one entry per CDR3 protein. The table records about 96,000 distinct CDR3 sequences, over 50% of them present only once. Sequencing was done on a sample of blood. The receptor source for this set is a woman between 40 and 55 years old with Graves' hyperthyroidism.

The rearrangement uses TRBV7-9 and TRBJ1-1; no clear D. CDR3 length: 14 residues. V shed 11 bases and J shed 2 bases, with 18 bases lying between them. Germline V lookup: CDR1 SEHNR, CDR2 FQNEAQ (reference sequence). CDR3 coding DNA: TGTGCCTGGAGTAACTGGGGTTTCAACACTGAAGCTTTCTTT. It translates to CAWSNWGFNTEAFF.

The gene calls are TRBV4-1 and TRBJ2-7, with 11 bases aligning to TRBD2. There are 15 residues in the CDR3. CDR1 is MGHRA and CDR2 is YSYEKL in the germline V gene. V lost 4 bases and J lost 8; bases outside the gene matches: 10. CDR3 nucleotides: TGCGCCAGCAGCCGAGAACTAGCGGGAGCCAGGAAGCAGTACTTC. It codes for CASSRELAGARKQYF.

In this sample, this clonotype turned up a few times. The V gene is TRBV5-1, the J gene TRBJ1-2; TRBD1 aligns across 9 bases. Germline loops: CDR1 SGHRS, CDR2 YFSETQ. V gave up 4 bases and J gave up 7 bases; unmatched junction bases: 8. CDR3 size: 14 residues. The CDR3 reads CASSPWDRALGYTF. CDR3 in DNA: TGCGCCAGCAGCCCTTGGGACAGGGCCCTTGGCTACACCTTC.

This clonotype was seen at least ten times. The V and J genes are TRBV3-1 and TRBJ2-5; D uncertain. With 1 base removed from V and 9 bases from J, the gap between germline ends came to 6 bases. This CDR3 is built from 11 residues. The germline V gene encodes CDR1 LGHDT and CDR2 YNNKEL (reference sequence). The CDR3 loop reads CASSQAGAQYF. CDR3 DNA sequence: TGTGCCAGCAGCCAAGCAGGAGCCCAGTACTTC.

As for this clonotype: Germline is not matched at one junction end, which may reflect a read error. The CDR3 DNA sequence: TGTGTCAGCAGCCCACTTCAAGGGTACCTACCCTACGAGCAGTACTTC. Its translation: CVSSPLQGYLPYEQYF. The J gene is TRBJ2-7, the V gene TRBV6-5; D gene uncertain. Germline CDR1 MNHEY, CDR2 SVGAGI. This CDR3 region has 16 residues.

This clonotype was counted many times. The rearrangement links TRBV28 to TRBJ1-2; D gene ambiguous. The length of the CDR3 is 11 residues. Per the germline V gene, CDR1 is MDHEN and CDR2 is SYDVKM. The V and J ends lost 5 bases and 4 bases respectively, with 5 bases between them. CDR3 nucleotides: TGTGCCAGCAGTGGGATCTATGGCTACACCTTC. It yields the protein CASSGIYGYTF.

Note on this clonotype: The junction does not match germline at one end; this may be a read error. The DNA of the CDR3 is TGTACCAGCATAAGGGGAGGCACAGATACGCAGTATTTT. The encoded protein is CTSIRGGTDTQYF. This chain joins TRBV2 and TRBJ2-3; D is perhaps TRBD1 or TRBD2 (5 bases each). The CDR3 contains 13 residues. From germline, CDR1 is SNHLY and CDR2 FYNNEI.

The chain is built from TRBV7-2 and TRBJ1-5; D not resolved. V shed 4 bases and J shed 7 bases, with 11 bases lying between them. This CDR3 is built from 13 residues. Germline assignment: CDR1 SGHTA and CDR2 FQGNSA. CDR3 sequence: CASSSTPGQPQHF. CDR3 nucleotide sequence: TGTGCCAGCAGCTCTACCCCTGGACAGCCCCAGCATTTT.

About this clonotype: The CDR3 ends on some other residue instead of the conserved phenylalanine or tryptophan, so this is likely a read error. V gene TRBV7-6 combines with J gene TRBJ1-2; the match to TRBD1 covers 7 bases. V lost 8 bases, J lost 8 bases, and 11 bases stayed unmatched. This CDR3 is built from 13 residues. Per germline, CDR1 SGHVS and CDR2 FNYEAQ. The CDR3 here is CASGSTGARGYTS. In DNA form, the CDR3 reads TGTGCCAGCGGTTCAACAGGGGCGCGGGGCTACACCTCC.

About this clonotype itself: This may come from a read error, since a much larger clone is one base off. Likely a read error: the CDR3 ends without its conserved phenylalanine or tryptophan. The rearrangement joins TRBV7-2 to TRBJ1-1, with 8 bases that match TRBD1. CDR3 length: 15 residues. The germline gives CDR1 SGHTA, CDR2 FQGNSA. This chain's CDR3 is CAGSHLDRAKTEAFL. The CDR3 nucleotides read TGTGCCGGCAGCCACTTGGACAGGGCCAAAACTGAAGCTTTCCTT.

This clonotype was seen ten or more times. The chain has TRBV12-3 or TRBV12-4 and TRBJ1-5, with D tentatively TRBD1 (5 bases). CDR3 length: 17 residues. V lost 6 bases and J lost 1, with 19 bases in between. DNA for the CDR3: TGTGCCAGCAGCCCGGGACGGGGATATGGGAGCAATCAGCCCCAGCATTTT. As protein: CASSPGRGYGSNQPQHF.

On this clonotype: Germline is not matched at one junction end, which may reflect a read error. The chain has TRBV7-8 and TRBJ2-2; possible D gene TRBD2, 5 bases. From germline, CDR1 is SGHVS and CDR2 FQNEAQ. This CDR3 region has 15 residues. CDR3 loop: CASGLALGSGGELFF. CDR3 bases: TGTGCCAGCGGCTTGGCTCTCGGCTCGGGAGGGGAGCTGTTTTTT.

The CDR3 DNA reads as TGTGCCAGCAGCTATGGACAGGGAGTGGCTGTTTACGAGCAGTACTTC. It codes for CASSYGQGVAVYEQYF. V gene TRBV7-8 combines with J gene TRBJ2-7; TRBD1 matches 8 bases. The CDR3 totals 16 residues. The ends lost 4 bases at V and 4 bases at J; junction bases unmatched: 12. Germline assignment: CDR1 SGHVS and CDR2 FQNEAQ.

The V call is TRBV20-1, the J call TRBJ2-5; 7 bases line up with TRBD2. Germline V gene sequence: CDR1 DFQATT, CDR2 SNEGSKA (reference sequence). The CDR3 is 12 residues long. V was pared by 3 bases and J by 5 bases, with 3 bases of the junction left unmatched. CDR3 in amino acids: CSARGGDETQYF. In nucleotides, the CDR3 is TGCAGTGCTAGGGGGGGGGACGAGACCCAGTACTTC.

The rearrangement links TRBV5-1 to TRBJ2-5; no clear D gene. CDR1 is SGHRS and CDR2 is YFSETQ in the germline V gene. The CDR3 totals 13 residues. Trimming took 0 bases from V and 1 from J, leaving 4 bases between them. Here the CDR3 DNA reads TGCGCCAGCAGCTTGGATGGCCAAGAGACCCAGTACTTC. This translates into CASSLDGQETQYF.

A note on this clonotype: Germline and junction disagree at one end, which may indicate a read error. The chain carries TRBV7-9 and TRBJ2-2, with D possibly matching TRBD1 (6 bases). Germline assignment: CDR1 SEHNR and CDR2 FQNEAQ (reference sequence). This CDR3 is 15 amino acids long. The CDR3 bases are TGTGCCAGCAGCTTGGCTCGGACAGACACCGGGGAGCTGCTTTTT. It encodes CASSLARTDTGELLF.

The rearrangement links TRBV25-1 to TRBJ2-2, with D perhaps matching TRBD2 (6 bases). The V and J ends lost 5 bases and 4 bases respectively, with 23 bases between them. The CDR3 has 18 residues. Germline CDR1 reads MGHDK; CDR2 reads SYGVNS. CDR3 sequence reads: CASSFQGRREGATGELFF. The DNA for the CDR3 is TGTGCCAGCAGTTTCCAGGGACGGCGGGAAGGCGCCACCGGGGAGCTGTTTTTT.

This clonotype has at least ten counts. The rearrangement links TRBV19 to TRBJ1-5, with D tentatively TRBD1 (5 bases). Germline V gene data show CDR1 as LNHDA and CDR2 as SQIVND (reference sequence). The CDR3 loop spans 16 amino acids. V lost 7 bases to trimming and J lost 1 base, with 17 bases between them. CDR3 DNA: TGTGCCAGTATCCAATCCGGGACGATCAGCAATCAGCCCCAGCATTTT. Encoded protein: CASIQSGTISNQPQHF.

V gene TRBV9 combines with J gene TRBJ1-5; unclear D gene. Germline assignment: CDR1 SGDLS and CDR2 YYNGEE. The CDR3 has 15 residues. Deletions cut 0 bases from V and 11 bases from J, with 18 bases between. The CDR3 DNA follows: TGTGCCAGCAGCGTAGGAAGCGGGAGAGGAGAGACCCAGCATTTT. Its translation: CASSVGSGRGETQHF. Full variable domain (outside the CDR3, taken from reference TRBV9 and TRBJ1-5): DSGVTQTPKHLITATGQRVTLRCSPRSGDLSVYWYQQSLDQGLQFLIQYYNGEERAKGNILERFSAQQFPDLHSELNLSSLELGDSALYFCASSVGSGRGETQHFGDGTRLSIL.

This clonotype was observed at least ten times. This chain uses TRBV5-1 with TRBJ2-2, with a tentative D call TRBD2 (5 bases). Trimming took 0 bases from V and 0 from J, leaving 12 bases between them. Germline V CDR1 and CDR2: SGHRS, YFSETQ. The CDR3 sequence is 17 residues long. CDR3 loop: CASSLVRGHANTGELFF. The CDR3 DNA reads TGCGCCAGCAGCTTGGTCCGGGGTCACGCGAACACCGGGGAGCTGTTTTTT.